One sample yielded the 32 T cell receptor beta chains listed below, sequenced in a study of T cell responses to AZD1222 COVID-19 vaccine. Clones were read by immunoSEQ multiplex PCR, and TCRdb kept only the in-frame ones, dropping some. The table lists 150,000 to 200,000 clones, roughly 94% of them singletons, with around 4.4% in the top ten. The sequenced sample was peripheral blood, obtained on day 0 of MenACWY control vaccination. The receptors come from an adult in good health.

In this sample, this clone turned up once. This chain joins TRBV11-1 and TRBJ2-5; D is unresolved. The CDR3 sequence is 14 residues long. V was shortened by 6 bases and J by 5 bases, with 16 bases between the two germline ends. Germline loops: CDR1 SGHAT, CDR2 FQDESV (reference sequence). The CDR3 sequence: CASRGPQPTETQYF. CDR3 nucleotide sequence: TGTGCCAGCAGAGGTCCACAACCCACTGAGACCCAGTACTTC.

The V and J genes are TRBV19 and TRBJ1-1; D is perhaps TRBD1 (5 bases). V gave up 6 bases and J gave up 3 bases, with 17 bases separating them. CDR1 and CDR2 from the germline V gene are LNHDA and SQIVND (reference sequence). This CDR3 contains 15 residues. The CDR3 DNA reads TGTGCCAGTAGAGAGGTCAGGGCGAGGTACACTGAAGCTTTCTTT. It translates to CASREVRARYTEAFF. Complete variable domain (other parts from reference TRBV19 and TRBJ1-1): DGGITQSPKYLFRKEGQNVTLSCEQNLNHDAMYWYRQDPGQGLRLIYYSQIVNDFQKGDIAEGYSVSREKKESFPLTVTSAQKNPTAFYLCASREVRARYTEAFFGQGTRLTVV.

This clone was observed once. Other DNA sequences from this sample encode an identical CDR3 as well. The chain joins TRBV2 to TRBJ1-1; 11 bases match TRBD1. The CDR3 has 14 residues. After removal of 8 bases from V and 1 base from J, the junction contained 3 bases not matched to a gene. Germline CDR1 reads SNHLY; CDR2 reads FYNNEI. The CDR3 spells CASSGQGANTEAFF. The DNA of the CDR3 is TGTGCCAGCTCTGGACAGGGGGCGAACACTGAAGCTTTCTTT.

The J gene is TRBJ1-3, the V gene TRBV11-2; 7 bases agree with TRBD1. V lost 5 bases, J lost 2 bases, and 3 bases stayed unmatched. The germline V gene has CDR1 SGHAT and CDR2 FQNNGV. There are 14 residues in the CDR3. The CDR3 region has the DNA TGTGCCAGCAGCCCGACAGGGACTGGAAACACCATATATTTT. This encodes CASSPTGTGNTIYF.

V is TRBV14 and J is TRBJ1-1, with D unclear. The CDR3 covers 13 residues. V lost 5 bases and J lost 0, with 7 bases in between. Germline CDR1 SGHDN, CDR2 FVKESK. CDR3 loop: CASSKNLNTEAFF. DNA of the CDR3: TGTGCCAGCAGCAAAAACCTGAACACTGAAGCTTTCTTT.

This chain uses TRBV6-4 with TRBJ2-3; D unresolved. V was clipped by 4 bases and J by 2 bases, with 7 bases between them. The germline V gene has CDR1 MRHNA and CDR2 SNTAGT. This CDR3 has 13 residues. CDR3 region: CASSVLHTDTQYF. The CDR3 coding sequence is TGTGCCAGCAGTGTTCTTCACACAGATACGCAGTATTTT.

The count of this clone is one. This rearrangement joins TRBV4-2 to TRBJ1-2; no clear D gene. Per the germline V gene, CDR1 is LGHNA and CDR2 is YNFKEQ. With 4 bases removed from V and 6 bases from J, the gap between germline ends came to 15 bases. The CDR3 is 14 residues long. CDR3: CASSPTGLDNGYTF. The DNA of the CDR3 is TGTGCCAGCAGCCCGACCGGCCTCGACAATGGCTACACCTTC.

The chain combines TRBV13 with TRBJ1-1, with D possibly matching TRBD1 (6 bases). Looked up from germline, CDR1 is PRHDT and CDR2 is FYEKMQ (reference sequence). The ends were cut back, 0 bases at V and 1 base at J, with 12 bases in the middle. The CDR3 is 16 residues long. The CDR3 DNA reads as TGTGCCAGCAGCTTAGGGAGGACAGTAGCGAACACTGAAGCTTTCTTT. Its protein is CASSLGRTVANTEAFF. The variable domain in full, completed from reference TRBV13 and TRBJ1-1, reads AAGVIQSPRHLIKEKRETATLKCYPIPRHDTVYWYQQGPGQDPQFLISFYEKMQSDKGSIPDRFSAQQFSDYHSELNMSSLELGDSALYFCASSLGRTVANTEAFFGQGTRLTVV.

The genes are TRBV7-9 and TRBJ1-1, with TRBD1 matching over 10 bases. The CDR3 consists of 14 residues. V lost 5 bases and J lost 6; bases outside the gene matches: 6. CDR1 is SEHNR, CDR2 FQNEAQ, per germline (reference sequence). CDR3 in DNA: TGTGCCAGCAGCCAGGACAGGGGGACCCCTGAAGCTTTCTTT. Its translation is CASSQDRGTPEAFF.

The chain uses TRBV27 and TRBJ2-1, with 11 bases fitting TRBD2. CDR1 MNHEY and CDR2 SMNVEV come from the germline V gene (reference sequence). V trimming: 6 bases; J trimming: 7 bases; junction bases outside the gene matches: 8. CDR3 size: 15 residues. CDR3 region: CASSLVAGGGNEQFF. Here the CDR3 DNA reads TGTGCCAGCAGCCTCGTAGCGGGAGGGGGGAATGAGCAGTTCTTC.

CDR3 sequence: CASSKTTGANEKLFF. The CDR3 DNA follows: TGTGCCAGCAGCAAAACTACAGGGGCCAATGAAAAACTGTTTTTT. The chain carries TRBV21-1 and TRBJ1-4; the table's D call, TRBD1, has no DNA check behind it. TRBV21-1 represents a pseudogene. This CDR3 spans 15 amino acids.

The CDR3 DNA sequence: TGTGCCAGCAGCTCACTAGCGGGAGGCTACAATGAGCAGTTCTTC. Protein: CASSSLAGGYNEQFF. The chain uses TRBV7-3 and TRBJ2-1; 12 bases fit TRBD2. The CDR3 runs to 15 residues. J gave up 3 bases and V 4 bases, and 1 base lay outside the gene matches. The germline CDR1 and CDR2 sequences are SGHTA and FQGTGA.

The chain uses TRBV11-2 and TRBJ2-5; a possible D gene is TRBD2 (5 bases). The CDR3 loop spans 13 amino acids. Germline-derived CDR1 and CDR2 are SGHAT and FQNNGV. V gave up 5 bases and J gave up 5 bases, with 12 bases separating them. The CDR3 coding sequence is TGTGCCAGCAGCCAACGGGGTCGGGAGACCCAGTACTTC. As protein: CASSQRGRETQYF.

The V and J genes are TRBV29-1 and TRBJ2-6; D call uncertain. This CDR3 region has 13 residues. V shed 1 base and J shed 0 bases, with 1 base lying between them. Per germline, CDR1 SQVTM and CDR2 ANQGSEA. The CDR3 protein is CSVEASGANVLTF. CDR3 DNA: TGCAGCGTTGAAGCCTCTGGGGCCAACGTCCTGACTTTC. Full variable domain (rest looked up from reference TRBV29-1 and TRBJ2-6): SAVISQKPSRDICQRGTSLTIQCQVDSQVTMMFWYRQQPGQSLTLIATANQGSEATYESGFVIDKFPISRPNLTFSTLTVSNMSPEDSSIYLCSVEASGANVLTFGAGSRLTVL.

A few counts support this clone. One end of the junction does not line up with germline, which may come from a read error. This sequence joins TRBV3-1 (or the pseudogene TRBV3-2) and TRBJ2-1; the D gene is possibly TRBD1 (6 bases). The CDR3 spans 12 residues. Looked up from germline, CDR1 is LGHDT and CDR2 is YNNKEL (reference sequence). The CDR3 here is CASGQGTNEQFF. The CDR3 DNA follows: TGTGCCAGCGGCCAGGGGACGAATGAGCAGTTCTTC.

The genes are TRBV6-1 and TRBJ1-2; the D gene is possibly TRBD1 (6 bases). The CDR3 has 14 residues. CDR1 and CDR2 (germline): MNHNS, SASEGT. V was trimmed by 0 bases and J by 4 bases, leaving 9 bases between them. CDR3 in amino acids: CASSEAGQLYGYTF. CDR3 DNA: TGTGCCAGCAGTGAAGCCGGACAGCTCTATGGCTACACCTTC.

The chain recombines TRBV7-3 with TRBJ2-1, with D tentatively TRBD2 (5 bases). The CDR3 length is 17 residues. Germline V gene lookup returns CDR1 SGHTA and CDR2 FQGTGA. Trimming stripped 5 bases from V and 1 base from J, with 18 bases between. The CDR3 spells CASSPQGGLASYNEQFF. The CDR3, as DNA: TGTGCCAGCAGCCCCCAAGGCGGACTGGCTTCCTACAATGAGCAGTTCTTC.

This rearrangement joins TRBV23-1 to TRBJ1-2; a weak D match, TRBD1 (5 bases). TRBV23-1 is marked as an open reading frame, function uncertain. The CDR3 covers 12 residues. Trimming cost V 7 bases and J 3 bases, with 9 bases left between them. Written as DNA, the CDR3 is TGCGCCAGCACCTCAGGGCACTATGGCTACACCTTC. Translation gives CASTSGHYGYTF.

This clone has just one count. V usage is TRBV4-1 and J usage is TRBJ1-5; D is uncertain. CDR1 is MGHRA and CDR2 is YSYEKL in the germline V gene. Trimming cost V 1 base and J 5 bases, with 9 bases left between them. This CDR3 comprises 14 residues. The CDR3 nucleotides read TGCGCCAGCAGCCAAGCTAGGGAATATCAGCCCCAGCATTTT. The encoded protein is CASSQAREYQPQHF.

The CDR3, as DNA: TGTGCCAGCAGGGTGGGGGGGACCGGAAACACCATATATTTT. Protein sequence: CASRVGGTGNTIYF. V gene TRBV27 combines with J gene TRBJ1-3; tentative D call: TRBD1 (5 bases). Deletions cut 6 bases from V and 4 bases from J, with 13 bases between. The CDR3 extends over 14 amino acids. Germline V gene sequence: CDR1 MNHEY, CDR2 SMNVEV (reference sequence).

A single count supports this clone. The chain couples TRBV28 to TRBJ1-5, with TRBD1 as a possible D gene (5 bases). The germline CDR1 and CDR2 sequences are MDHEN and SYDVKM. There are 18 residues in the CDR3. V lost 3 bases to trimming and J lost 4 bases, with 22 bases between them. CDR3 sequence (DNA): TGTGCCAGCAGTTTTCCTCTAGGTGGGACCACCTTAAATCAGCCCCAGCATTTT. Translating it yields CASSFPLGGTTLNQPQHF.

The rearrangement links TRBV28 to TRBJ1-1; tentative D call: TRBD1 (6 bases). This CDR3 comprises 13 residues. Trimming shortened V by 4 bases and J by 6 bases, and 12 bases separated the two germline ends. The germline V gene has CDR1 MDHEN and CDR2 SYDVKM. The CDR3 DNA follows: TGTGCCAGCAGTTCGGGGACATTAGCTGAAGCTTTCTTT. Protein: CASSSGTLAEAFF. The variable domain in full, completed from reference TRBV28 and TRBJ1-1, reads DVKVTQSSRYLVKRTGEKVFLECVQDMDHENMFWYRQDPGLGLRLIYFSYDVKMKEKGDIPEGYSVSREKKERFSLILESASTNQTSMYLCASSSGTLAEAFFGQGTRLTVV.

The rearrangement links TRBV19 to TRBJ2-1; D is possibly TRBD2 (6 bases). Germline CDR1 LNHDA, CDR2 SQIVND (reference sequence). V was shortened by 3 bases and J by 5 bases, with 20 bases between the two germline ends. The CDR3 runs 17 residues. CDR3 loop: CASSMEGLTFLDNEQFF. In nucleotides, the CDR3 is TGTGCCAGTAGTATGGAGGGACTGACCTTTCTGGACAATGAGCAGTTCTTC. Variable domain in full (rest from reference TRBV19 and TRBJ2-1): DGGITQSPKYLFRKEGQNVTLSCEQNLNHDAMYWYRQDPGQGLRLIYYSQIVNDFQKGDIAEGYSVSREKKESFPLTVTSAQKNPTAFYLCASSMEGLTFLDNEQFFGPGTRLTVL.

The chain links TRBV12-3 or TRBV12-4 to TRBJ1-4, with D possibly matching TRBD1 (6 bases). Deletions cut 6 bases from V and 5 bases from J, with 10 bases between. The CDR3 consists of 13 residues. The CDR3 DNA reads as TGTGCCAGCAGGAGGACAGCGAATGAAAAACTGTTTTTT. It encodes CASRRTANEKLFF.

The count of this clone is one. CDR3 region: CATSDLQTGLAGTDTQYF. For the CDR3, the DNA is TGTGCCACCAGTGATTTGCAGACAGGGCTAGCGGGCACAGATACGCAGTATTTT. This chain joins TRBV24-1 and TRBJ2-3; D may correspond to TRBD1 or TRBD2 (7 bases each). Germline CDR1 reads KGHDR; CDR2 reads SFDVKD. There are 18 residues in the CDR3. V was trimmed by 0 bases and J by 1 base, leaving 16 bases between them.

This chain's CDR3 is CASRNGSLNGYTF. The CDR3 DNA reads as TGTGCCAGCAGAAACGGGTCTTTGAATGGCTACACCTTC. This rearrangement joins TRBV6-5 to TRBJ1-2; D call uncertain. V lost 6 bases and J lost 6, with 14 bases in between. This CDR3 has 13 amino acids. Germline loops: CDR1 MNHEY, CDR2 SVGAGI.

The genes are TRBV5-6 and TRBJ2-7; 12 bases align to TRBD1. Germline V CDR1 and CDR2: SGHDT, YYEEEE. J lost 7 bases, V lost 4 bases, and 6 bases had no gene match. CDR3 length equals 14 residues. Here the CDR3 reads CASSTGQGAREQYF. In nucleotides, the CDR3 is TGTGCCAGCAGCACGGGACAGGGGGCTCGGGAGCAGTACTTC. Using reference TRBV5-6 and TRBJ2-7 for the parts outside the CDR3, the full variable domain is DAGVTQSPTHLIKTRGQQVTLRCSPKSGHDTVSWYQQALGQGPQFIFQYYEEEERQRGNFPDRFSGHQFPNYSSELNVNALLLGDSALYLCASSTGQGAREQYFGPGTRLTVT.

V is TRBV10-3 and J is TRBJ1-5; D not resolved. V lost 2 bases and J lost 3, with 8 bases in between. Germline V gene data show CDR1 as ENHRY and CDR2 as SYGVKD. There are 14 residues in the CDR3. As DNA, the CDR3 is TGTGCCATCAGTGAGGGGCCTATCAATCAGCCCCAGCATTTT. It is translated as CAISEGPINQPQHF.

The rearrangement links TRBV7-9 to TRBJ2-1; 14 nucleotides match TRBD2. There are 18 residues in the CDR3. J was trimmed by 10 bases and V by 5 bases; bases with no gene match: 16. Germline lookup yields CDR1 SEHNR and CDR2 FQNEAQ (reference sequence). The CDR3 loop is CASSQGTSGSSPGREQFF. The CDR3 DNA follows: TGTGCCAGCAGCCAAGGGACTAGCGGGAGCTCCCCAGGTCGCGAGCAGTTCTTC. Filled out from reference TRBV7-9 and TRBJ2-1, the complete variable domain reads DTGVSQNPRHKITKRGQNVTFRCDPISEHNRLYWYRQTLGQGPEFLTYFQNEAQLEKSRLLSDRFSAERPKGSFSTLEIQRTEQGDSAMYLCASSQGTSGSSPGREQFFGPGTRLTVL.

The chain has TRBV3-1 (or the pseudogene TRBV3-2) and TRBJ2-1; no reliable D call. This CDR3 contains 16 residues. V lost 1 base to trimming and J lost 9 bases, with 19 bases between them. CDR1 and CDR2 (germline): LGHDT, YNNKEL (reference sequence). The DNA of the CDR3 is TGTGCCAGCAGCCAAGTGAAGACCGGCCGTTTGGGTGAGCAGTTCTTC. It yields the protein CASSQVKTGRLGEQFF.

Notes on this clone: The sample carries other DNA sequences with the same CDR3. This chain joins TRBV11-3 and TRBJ1-1; D unclear. The germline V and J ends were trimmed by 5 bases and 0 bases, with 7 bases remaining between them. The length of the CDR3 is 13 residues. CDR1 is SGHNT and CDR2 is YENEEA in the germline V gene. CDR3 nucleotide sequence: TGTGCCAGCAGCCTAGGGCTGAACACTGAAGCTTTCTTT. Protein sequence: CASSLGLNTEAFF.

The J gene is TRBJ2-2, the V gene TRBV7-2; D remains unclear. Germline CDR1 is SGHTA and CDR2 is FQGNSA. Trimming pared 4 bases from V and 2 bases from J, leaving 8 bases between. The CDR3 totals 14 residues. In DNA, the CDR3 is TGTGCCAGCAGCTACGGCGGAAACACCGGGGAGCTGTTTTTT. Translation: CASSYGGNTGELFF.